This TCR beta chain was captured by sequencing in a study of CD8 T cells in ankylosing spondylitis. Study outcomes and limitations: Characteristic of ankylosing spondylitis blood, it appeared, was a TCR beta motif comprising about eight highly homologous variants. Certain motif variants had earlier been reported in reactive arthritis synovial fluid and blood. Significant enrichment of disease-linked clones was reportedly seen in matched ankylosing spondylitis synovial fluid.

This clonotype was seen more than once but under ten times. Antigen: not known. Quantitative 5'-RACE with molecular barcodes was used to make the TCR beta libraries. TCRdb fed the 5' RACE reads into MiXCR, producing one record per CDR3 protein. The sample lists 100,000 to 150,000 distinct CDR3 sequences, 15% to 20% seen once, with 30% to 35% in the top ten. Germline-derived CDR1 and CDR2 are MGHRA and YSYEKL. The CDR3 runs to 15 residues. J lost 6 bases, V lost 4 bases, and 8 bases had no gene match. The chain is built from TRBV4-1 and TRBJ2-7; 11 positions agree with TRBD1. The clonotype was recovered from a male donor with ankylosing spondylitis. Sequencing was performed on blood, either unsorted or a sorted T cell fraction (not recorded which). The chain's CDR3 is CASSPMGTGGFEQYF. In DNA, the CDR3 is TGCGCCAGCAGCCCCATGGGGACAGGGGGGTTCGAGCAGTACTTC.